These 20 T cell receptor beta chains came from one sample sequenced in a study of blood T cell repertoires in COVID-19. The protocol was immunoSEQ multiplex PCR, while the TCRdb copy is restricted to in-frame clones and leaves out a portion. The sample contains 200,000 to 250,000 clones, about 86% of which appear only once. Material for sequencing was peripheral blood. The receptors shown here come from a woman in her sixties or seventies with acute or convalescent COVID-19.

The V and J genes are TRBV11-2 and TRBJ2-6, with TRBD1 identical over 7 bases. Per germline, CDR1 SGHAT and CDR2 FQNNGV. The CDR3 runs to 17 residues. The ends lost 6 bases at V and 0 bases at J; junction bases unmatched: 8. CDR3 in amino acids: CASRRPGGYSGANVLTF. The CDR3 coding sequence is TGTGCCAGCAGGCGACCAGGGGGATACTCTGGGGCCAACGTCCTGACTTTC.

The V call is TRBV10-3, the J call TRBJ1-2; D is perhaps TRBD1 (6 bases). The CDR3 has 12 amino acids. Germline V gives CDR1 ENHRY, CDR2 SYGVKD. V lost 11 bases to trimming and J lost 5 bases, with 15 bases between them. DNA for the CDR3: TGTGCCTCCACAGGGCCTTCTTATGGCTACACCTTC. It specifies CASTGPSYGYTF.

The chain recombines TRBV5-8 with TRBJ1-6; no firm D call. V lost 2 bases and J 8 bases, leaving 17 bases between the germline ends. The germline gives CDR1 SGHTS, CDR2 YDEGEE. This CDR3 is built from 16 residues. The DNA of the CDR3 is TGTGCCAGCAGCTTTCGGGGTCGCGGCTGGGATTCACCCCTCCACTTT. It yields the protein CASSFRGRGWDSPLHF.

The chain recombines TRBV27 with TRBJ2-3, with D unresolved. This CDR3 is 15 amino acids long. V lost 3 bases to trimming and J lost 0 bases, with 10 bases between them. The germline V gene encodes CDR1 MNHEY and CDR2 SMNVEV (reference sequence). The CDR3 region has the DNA TGTGCCAGCAGTTTCTCCAGGTGGAGCACAGATACGCAGTATTTT. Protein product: CASSFSRWSTDTQYF.

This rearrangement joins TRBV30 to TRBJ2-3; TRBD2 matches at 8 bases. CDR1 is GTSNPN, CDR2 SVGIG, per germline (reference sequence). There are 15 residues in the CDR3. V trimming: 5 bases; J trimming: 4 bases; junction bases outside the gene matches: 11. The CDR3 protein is CAWGKLGLESDTQYF. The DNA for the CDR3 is TGTGCCTGGGGAAAGTTGGGACTAGAATCAGATACGCAGTATTTT.

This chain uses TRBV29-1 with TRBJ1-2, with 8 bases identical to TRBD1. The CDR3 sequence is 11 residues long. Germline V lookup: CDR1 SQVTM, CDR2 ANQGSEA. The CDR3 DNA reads TGCAGTCTAGGACAGGGCGTGGGCTACACCTTC. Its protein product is CSLGQGVGYTF.

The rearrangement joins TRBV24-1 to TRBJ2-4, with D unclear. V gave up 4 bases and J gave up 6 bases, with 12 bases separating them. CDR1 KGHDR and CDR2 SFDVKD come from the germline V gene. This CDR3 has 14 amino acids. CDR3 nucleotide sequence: TGTGCCACCAGTGACCGGGTGTTTACAAACATTCAGTACTTC. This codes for CATSDRVFTNIQYF.

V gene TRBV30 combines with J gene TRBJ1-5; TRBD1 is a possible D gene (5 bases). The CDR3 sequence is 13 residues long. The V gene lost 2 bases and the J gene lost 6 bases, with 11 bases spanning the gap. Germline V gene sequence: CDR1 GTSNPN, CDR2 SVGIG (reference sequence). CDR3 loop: CAWSRGIGQPQHF. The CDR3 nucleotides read TGTGCCTGGAGTAGGGGTATCGGTCAGCCCCAGCATTTT.

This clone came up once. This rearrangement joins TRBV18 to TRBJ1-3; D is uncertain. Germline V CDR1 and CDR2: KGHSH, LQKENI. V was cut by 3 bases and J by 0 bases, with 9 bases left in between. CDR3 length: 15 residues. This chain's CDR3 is CASSPVLSSGNTIYF. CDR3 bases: TGTGCCAGCTCACCGGTACTTAGCTCTGGAAACACCATATATTTT.

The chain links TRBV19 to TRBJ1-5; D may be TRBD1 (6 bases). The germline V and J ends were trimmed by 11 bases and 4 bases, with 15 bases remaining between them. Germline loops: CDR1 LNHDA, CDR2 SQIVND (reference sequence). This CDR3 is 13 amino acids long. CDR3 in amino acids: CAVSPDRNQPQHF. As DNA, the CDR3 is TGTGCCGTGTCGCCAGACAGGAATCAGCCCCAGCATTTT.

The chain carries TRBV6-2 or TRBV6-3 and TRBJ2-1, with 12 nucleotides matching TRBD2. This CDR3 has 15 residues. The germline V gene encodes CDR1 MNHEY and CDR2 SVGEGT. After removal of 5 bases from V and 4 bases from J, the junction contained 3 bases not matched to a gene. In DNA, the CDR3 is TGTGCCAGCAGTAACCTAGCGGGGGGGTACAATGAGCAGTTCTTC. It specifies CASSNLAGGYNEQFF.

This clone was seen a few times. The CDR3 region is CATSRDLRDTQYF. Here the CDR3 DNA reads TGTGCCACCAGCAGAGATCTCCGGGATACGCAGTATTTT. This chain links TRBV15 with TRBJ2-3; no clear D gene. The CDR3 is made up of 13 amino acids. V lost 0 bases and J 6 bases, leaving 7 bases between the germline ends. In germline, CDR1 is LNHNV, CDR2 YYDKDF (reference sequence).

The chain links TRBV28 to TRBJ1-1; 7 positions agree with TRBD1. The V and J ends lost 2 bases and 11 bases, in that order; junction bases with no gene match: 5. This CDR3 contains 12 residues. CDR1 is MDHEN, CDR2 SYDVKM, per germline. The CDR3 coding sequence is TGTGCCAGCAGTTTACCCGGGACAGATGCTTTCTTT. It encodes CASSLPGTDAFF.

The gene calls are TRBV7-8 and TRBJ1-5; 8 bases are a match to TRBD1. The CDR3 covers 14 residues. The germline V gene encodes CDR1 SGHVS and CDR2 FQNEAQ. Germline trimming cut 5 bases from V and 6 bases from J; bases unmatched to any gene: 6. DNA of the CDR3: TGTGCCAGCAGCGGCAACAGGGGGGTTCAGCCCCAGCATTTT. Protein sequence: CASSGNRGVQPQHF.

CDR3 region: CASSQYGTSGGKDTQYF. The CDR3 DNA sequence: TGTGCCAGCAGCCAATATGGGACTAGCGGGGGTAAAGATACGCAGTATTTT. The V and J genes are TRBV4-2 and TRBJ2-3; TRBD2 aligns across 14 bases. The CDR3 loop spans 17 amino acids. V lost 2 bases and J lost 5; bases outside the gene matches: 6. Germline V CDR1 and CDR2: LGHNA, YNFKEQ.

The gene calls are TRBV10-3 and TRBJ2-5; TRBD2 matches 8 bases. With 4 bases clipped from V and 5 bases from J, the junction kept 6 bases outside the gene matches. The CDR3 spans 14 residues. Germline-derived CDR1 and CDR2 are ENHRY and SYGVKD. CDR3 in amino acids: CAISVNLAGETQYF. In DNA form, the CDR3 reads TGTGCCATCAGTGTTAATCTAGCGGGTGAGACCCAGTACTTC.

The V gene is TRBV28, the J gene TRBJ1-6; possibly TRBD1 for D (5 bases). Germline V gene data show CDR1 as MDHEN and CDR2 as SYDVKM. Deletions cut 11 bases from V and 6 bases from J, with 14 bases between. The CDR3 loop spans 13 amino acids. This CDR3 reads CALSQGGNSPLHF. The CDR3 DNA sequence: TGTGCCTTAAGCCAGGGAGGTAATTCACCCCTCCACTTT.

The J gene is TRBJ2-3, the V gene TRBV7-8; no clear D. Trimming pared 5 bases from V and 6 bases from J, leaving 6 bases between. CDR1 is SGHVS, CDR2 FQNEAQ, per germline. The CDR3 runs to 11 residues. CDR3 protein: CASSPVDTQYF. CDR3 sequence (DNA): TGTGCCAGCAGCCCTGTTGATACGCAGTATTTT.

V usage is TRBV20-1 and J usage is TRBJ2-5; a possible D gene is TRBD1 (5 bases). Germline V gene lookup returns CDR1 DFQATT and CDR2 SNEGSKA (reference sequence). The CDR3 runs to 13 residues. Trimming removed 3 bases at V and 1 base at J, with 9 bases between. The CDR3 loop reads CSASRQFQETQYF. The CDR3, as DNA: TGCAGTGCTAGTCGACAGTTCCAAGAGACCCAGTACTTC.

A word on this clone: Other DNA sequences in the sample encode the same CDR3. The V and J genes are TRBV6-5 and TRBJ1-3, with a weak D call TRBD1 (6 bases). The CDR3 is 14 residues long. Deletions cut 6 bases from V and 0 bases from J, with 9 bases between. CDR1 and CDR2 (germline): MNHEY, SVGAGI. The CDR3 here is CASRLQGSGNTIYF. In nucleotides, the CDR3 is TGTGCCAGCAGATTACAGGGCTCTGGAAACACCATATATTTT.